Each of the 28 T cell receptor beta chains below was sequenced from the same sample in a study of response to subunit inactivated influenza vaccine. TCRdb ran MiXCR on the RT-PCR reads and lists one entry per CDR3 protein. Of roughly 620,000 distinct CDR3 sequences in the sample, roughly 10% were seen once. Separately, the same data were catalogued under a study of T cells expressing NK-cell markers. That work contributes: A 5'RACE template switching approach incorporating UMIs was used to make TCR beta cDNA.

Sequences were derived from PBMCs from blood, sampled on the day of vaccination. These receptor sequences come from a man aged 50-60 years who received an inactivated influenza vaccine.

This chain connects TRBV28 to TRBJ2-1; TRBD2 agrees at 11 bases. The CDR3 is 16 amino acids. V was clipped by 3 bases and J by 4 bases; unmatched bases: 5. CDR1 and CDR2 from the germline V gene are MDHEN and SYDVKM. The CDR3 here is CASSFRLAGPYNEQFF. In DNA, the CDR3 is TGTGCCAGCAGTTTTAGACTAGCGGGACCATACAATGAGCAGTTCTTC.

This clonotype was counted ten times or more. V gene TRBV6-5 combines with J gene TRBJ2-3; 7 bases fit TRBD1. V lost 4 bases, J lost 1 base, and 5 bases stayed unmatched. Germline V lookup: CDR1 MNHEY, CDR2 SVGAGI. The CDR3 is 15 residues long. The CDR3 DNA is TGTGCCAGCAGTTCAACCGGGACAGGCACAGATACGCAGTATTTT. Amino acids: CASSSTGTGTDTQYF.

The chain links TRBV7-6 to TRBJ2-2, with TRBD2 matching 11 bases. Germline values: CDR1 SGHVS, CDR2 FNYEAQ. The junction had 12 bases not matched to a gene; V was cut back by 5 bases and J by 7 bases. This CDR3 is 17 amino acids long. CDR3 coding DNA: TGTGCCAGCAGCCCGCCTACCGGGACTAGCGGTGGCGGGGAGCTGTTTTTT. Translated: CASSPPTGTSGGGELFF.

The genes are TRBV4-2 and TRBJ2-5, with D uncertain. V lost 0 bases to trimming and J lost 4 bases, with 9 bases between them. This CDR3 is 14 amino acids long. The germline V gene encodes CDR1 LGHNA and CDR2 YNFKEQ. This CDR3 reads CASSQDLVGETQYF. The CDR3 DNA sequence: TGTGCCAGCAGCCAAGATTTGGTTGGAGAGACCCAGTACTTC.

This clonotype has ten or more counts. The rearrangement joins TRBV4-3 to TRBJ2-7, with 11 positions matching TRBD2. Unmatched junction bases numbered 6, after V lost 0 bases and J lost 2 bases. The V gene's germline CDR1 is LGHNA and CDR2 YSLEER. The CDR3 has 17 residues. CDR3 in amino acids: CASSQELAGAPTYEQYF. The CDR3 DNA follows: TGCGCCAGCAGCCAAGAACTAGCGGGAGCTCCCACCTACGAGCAGTACTTC.

The chain couples TRBV12-3 or TRBV12-4 to TRBJ1-1; D is unresolved. V lost 7 bases, J lost 1 base, and 13 bases lay in between. The CDR3 is 14 residues long. DNA of the CDR3: TGTGCCAGCACCAAAAATCAGCGGAACACTGAAGCTTTCTTT. Its translation: CASTKNQRNTEAFF.

CDR3 coding DNA: TGTGCCAGCAGTCCCGAACGGGTCACCGGGGAGCTGTTTTTT. Residues: CASSPERVTGELFF. The V gene is TRBV12-3 or TRBV12-4, the J gene TRBJ2-2; D is uncertain. CDR3 length: 14 residues. Deletions cut 5 bases from V and 4 bases from J, with 11 bases between.

To note about this clonotype: A much larger clone lies one base from this, so it may be a read error. The genes are TRBV2 and TRBJ2-7; 9 positions agree with TRBD2. Trimming cost V 8 bases and J 1 base; bases outside gene matches: 6. Germline V gene sequence: CDR1 SNHLY, CDR2 FYNNEI. The CDR3 consists of 14 residues. In DNA, the CDR3 is TGTGCCAGCTTTGGACTAGCGACTTCCTACGAGCAGTACTTC. Encoded protein: CASFGLATSYEQYF.

The gene calls are TRBV5-1 and TRBJ2-1, with 8 bases lining up with TRBD2. The V gene's germline CDR1 is SGHRS and CDR2 YFSETQ. V was pared by 2 bases and J by 7 bases, with 5 bases of the junction left unmatched. This CDR3 is 14 amino acids long. This chain's CDR3 is CASSFGAGVNEQFF. The CDR3 coding sequence is TGCGCCAGCAGCTTTGGAGCGGGAGTGAATGAGCAGTTCTTC. Drawing the rest from reference TRBV5-1 and TRBJ2-1, the complete variable domain is KAGVTQTPRYLIKTRGQQVTLSCSPISGHRSVSWYQQTPGQGLQFLFEYFSETQRNKGNFPGRFSGRQFSNSRSEMNVSTLELGDSALYLCASSFGAGVNEQFFGPGTRLTVL.

Only a few counts were recorded for this clonotype. This sequence joins TRBV19 and TRBJ2-2; D uncertain. CDR1 and CDR2 from the germline V gene are LNHDA and SQIVND (reference sequence). The germline V and J ends were trimmed by 3 bases and 1 base, with 12 bases remaining between them. The CDR3 length is 16 residues. The CDR3 protein is CASSIPLGGNTGELFF. The CDR3 nucleotides are TGTGCCAGTAGTATCCCCCTTGGCGGGAACACCGGGGAGCTGTTTTTT.

The chain carries TRBV7-2 and TRBJ2-7; D not resolved. Trimming shortened V by 5 bases and J by 2 bases, and 13 bases separated the two germline ends. Per the germline V gene, CDR1 is SGHTA and CDR2 is FQGNSA. This CDR3 has 14 residues. This CDR3 reads CASSRSPRTYEQYF. The DNA of the CDR3 is TGTGCCAGCAGCCGGTCCCCAAGAACCTACGAGCAGTACTTC.

This clonotype was counted a few times. The chain joins TRBV5-6 to TRBJ2-3; D is perhaps TRBD1 (6 bases). The V gene lost 4 bases and the J gene lost 1 base, with 10 bases spanning the gap. Germline values: CDR1 SGHDT, CDR2 YYEEEE. The CDR3 contains 14 residues. The CDR3 is CASSPGQRTDTQYF. The CDR3 region has the DNA TGTGCCAGCAGCCCTGGACAGCGCACAGATACGCAGTATTTT.

This clonotype was counted a few times. The V gene is TRBV20-1, the J gene TRBJ1-2, with D maybe TRBD1 (6 bases). Per germline, CDR1 DFQATT and CDR2 SNEGSKA (reference sequence). The length of the CDR3 is 15 residues. Trimming removed 0 bases from V and 2 bases from J, with 13 bases in between. The CDR3 nucleotides read TGCAGTGCTAGAGACTACAGGGATACCAACTATGGCTACACCTTC. It codes for CSARDYRDTNYGYTF.

This clonotype was seen repeatedly, ten times or more. The rearrangement links TRBV24-1 to TRBJ2-1, with a possible D match to TRBD1 (6 bases). This CDR3 has 12 residues. The germline V and J ends were trimmed by 1 base and 12 bases, with 9 bases remaining between them. From germline, CDR1 is KGHDR and CDR2 SFDVKD. CDR3 sequence: CATSDLQGRQFF. The CDR3 DNA reads TGTGCCACCAGTGATTTACAGGGTAGGCAGTTCTTC.

The CDR3 bases are TGTGCCAGCGGACCCAGAGAGCAAAACATTCAGTACTTC. Translating gives CASGPREQNIQYF. The chain is built from TRBV6-6 and TRBJ2-4, with D hard to call. In germline, CDR1 is MNHNY, CDR2 SVGAGI (reference sequence). This CDR3 has 13 residues. V lost 8 bases, J lost 5 bases, and 13 bases lay in between.

The chain combines TRBV3-1 with TRBJ2-1; the match to TRBD2 covers 11 bases. Per the germline V gene, CDR1 is LGHDT and CDR2 is YNNKEL (reference sequence). The CDR3 extends over 15 amino acids. Trimming at V came to 6 bases and at J to 8 bases, leaving 9 bases not matched to a gene. CDR3 amino acids: CASRIAGGPGDEQFF. The DNA of the CDR3 is TGTGCCAGCAGGATAGCGGGAGGGCCGGGTGATGAGCAGTTCTTC.

This clonotype was seen only a few times. This sequence joins TRBV3-1 and TRBJ2-7; possibly TRBD1 for D (6 bases). The CDR3 consists of 16 residues. Germline CDR1 is LGHDT and CDR2 is YNNKEL (reference sequence). V dropped 0 bases and J dropped 2 bases, with 14 bases sitting between them. DNA of the CDR3: TGTGCCAGCAGCCAAGAAGGGGGTAGGGTCACCTACGAGCAGTACTTC. This sequence encodes CASSQEGGRVTYEQYF.

This clonotype came up many times. The genes are TRBV7-2 and TRBJ2-2; D is unclear. Germline V gene lookup returns CDR1 SGHTA and CDR2 FQGNSA. The CDR3 runs 13 residues. Trimming took off 6 bases at V and 4 bases at J, with 9 bases between the two ends. CDR3 sequence reads: CASRSGLTGELFF. For the CDR3, the DNA is TGTGCCAGCAGGTCCGGGCTCACCGGGGAGCTGTTTTTT.

The sample holds a few counts of this clonotype. The V call is TRBV29-1, the J call TRBJ2-3, with D uncertain. Trimming removed 5 bases at V and 9 bases at J, with 15 bases between. CDR3 length: 12 amino acids. Germline-derived CDR1 and CDR2 are SQVTM and ANQGSEA. In nucleotides, the CDR3 is TGCAGCGTTCCTTCGTCGGCGAGAACGCAGTATTTT. Protein sequence: CSVPSSARTQYF.

CDR3 nucleotide sequence: TGTGCCAGCAGCTTAGTGTACAAGGGTAGCACAGATACGCAGTATTTT. Its translation: CASSLVYKGSTDTQYF. The rearrangement uses TRBV7-2 and TRBJ2-3; no clear D. The germline V gene encodes CDR1 SGHTA and CDR2 FQGNSA. Trimming pared 1 base from V and 0 bases from J, leaving 11 bases between. The CDR3 runs to 16 residues.

This clonotype was observed a handful of times. The chain recombines TRBV14 with TRBJ2-2; D is unresolved. The ends were cut back, 4 bases at V and 7 bases at J, with 13 bases in the middle. The V gene's germline CDR1 is SGHDN and CDR2 FVKESK. The CDR3 has 14 amino acids. Written as DNA, the CDR3 is TGTGCCAGCAGCCCTCTCATCGCCCGCGGGGAGCTGTTTTTT. It yields the protein CASSPLIARGELFF.

V usage is TRBV3-1 and J usage is TRBJ2-1, with 7 bases lining up with TRBD1. This CDR3 is 15 amino acids long. The J segment lost 2 bases and the V segment lost 6 bases, leaving 7 bases of the junction unmatched. Germline V lookup: CDR1 LGHDT, CDR2 YNNKEL (reference sequence). Here the CDR3 reads CASRSRDSTYNEQFF. As DNA, the CDR3 is TGTGCCAGCAGGTCTCGGGACAGTACCTACAATGAGCAGTTCTTC.

The chain couples TRBV7-9 to TRBJ2-7, with D uncertain. Trimming took off 0 bases at V and 4 bases at J, with 7 bases between the two ends. CDR1 and CDR2 (germline): SEHNR, FQNEAQ (reference sequence). The CDR3 totals 13 residues. The CDR3 DNA reads as TGTGCCAGCAGCTTAGCGTCCCAATACGAGCAGTACTTC. Encoded protein: CASSLASQYEQYF.

Many counts were recorded for this clonotype. This chain's CDR3 is CASSILAGGPENIQYF. Here the CDR3 DNA reads TGTGCCAGCAGCATTCTAGCGGGAGGGCCGGAAAACATTCAGTACTTC. This chain connects TRBV28 to TRBJ2-4, with 12 positions matching TRBD2. V shed 6 bases, J shed 5 bases, and the junction held 8 bases outside the gene matches. The CDR3 totals 16 residues. The germline gives CDR1 MDHEN, CDR2 SYDVKM. The full variable domain, completed using reference TRBV28 and TRBJ2-4, is DVKVTQSSRYLVKRTGEKVFLECVQDMDHENMFWYRQDPGLGLRLIYFSYDVKMKEKGDIPEGYSVSREKKERFSLILESASTNQTSMYLCASSILAGGPENIQYFGAGTRLSVL.

There are many counts of this clonotype. The rearrangement joins TRBV7-2 to TRBJ2-3; possibly TRBD2 for D (7 bases). From germline, CDR1 is SGHTA and CDR2 FQGNSA. This CDR3 spans 15 amino acids. The germline V and J ends were trimmed by 3 bases and 3 bases, with 13 bases remaining between them. The CDR3 DNA sequence: TGTGCCAGCAGCTTTGTAGGGAGGGGGACAGATACGCAGTATTTT. It translates to CASSFVGRGTDTQYF.

The rearrangement joins TRBV20-1 to TRBJ1-5; D possibly corresponds to TRBD1 (5 bases). There are 14 residues in the CDR3. The V end was cut by 6 bases, the J end by 2 bases, with 14 bases between. CDR1 is DFQATT and CDR2 is SNEGSKA in the germline V gene (reference sequence). CDR3 sequence reads: CSAHRWGGNQPQHF. The CDR3 DNA is TGCAGTGCCCACCGATGGGGGGGCAATCAGCCCCAGCATTTT.

This chain uses TRBV24-1 with TRBJ2-7; no clear D gene. The V end was cut by 0 bases, the J end by 6 bases, with 8 bases between. The germline V gene has CDR1 KGHDR and CDR2 SFDVKD. The CDR3 is 13 residues long. The CDR3 loop is CATSDLGGSEQYF. DNA of the CDR3: TGTGCCACCAGTGATTTGGGCGGATCCGAGCAGTACTTC.

A few counts support this clonotype. Written as DNA, the CDR3 is TGCGCCAGCAGCCAAGAAGGACAGCCCTATGGCTACACCTTC. It encodes CASSQEGQPYGYTF. V is TRBV4-1 and J is TRBJ1-2; perhaps TRBD1 as D (6 bases). Germline V lookup: CDR1 MGHRA, CDR2 YSYEKL. V was cut by 0 bases and J by 4 bases, with 9 bases left in between. This CDR3 contains 14 residues.